This T cell receptor beta chain derives from a study of T cell repertoires in cytomegalovirus infection. Study-wide results and caveats: Cumulative public TCR beta family frequency identified carriers of CMV plus the relevant HLA.

TCRdb reprocessed the reads with MiXCR, giving one entry per CDR3 protein. The sample lists hundreds of thousands of distinct CDR3 sequences; more than 8% were seen once. This clonotype was observed a handful of times. Its target is unknown. The CDR3 loop spans 12 amino acids. Trimming removed 11 bases from V and 8 bases from J; junction bases left unmatched: 11. Germline V gives CDR1 MNHEY, CDR2 SVGEGT. The material sequenced was PBMCs. This receptor was taken from a human donor in good health (CMV status not recorded). Some clones in this sample may be carry-over from other donors' samples. This chain joins TRBV6-2 or TRBV6-3 and TRBJ1-1; TRBD1 matches 7 bases. The chain's CDR3 is CAAGGFRIEAFF. CDR3 bases: TGTGCCGCAGGGGGGTTTCGGATAGAAGCTTTCTTT.